Presented here are 19 T cell receptor beta chains from one specimen sequenced in a study of beta chain features in type 1 diabetes. Overall study findings and caveats: Moderate but significant shortening of TCRB CDR3s was recorded in all four CD4+ subsets from Type 1 diabetes patients.

Antigens of these TCRs are unknown. Every isolated RNA sample was fully reverse transcribed, so sequencing captured expressed TCRB transcripts. The protocol was immunoSEQ multiplex PCR, while the TCRdb copy is restricted to in-frame clones and leaves out a portion. The data show approximately 360,000 clones, roughly 12% seen once. Sequences were obtained from naive CD4+ T cells from blood. The receptors derive from a woman younger than 35 with type 1 diabetes.

The chain has TRBV4-3 and TRBJ2-1; no reliable D call. Germline V lookup: CDR1 LGHNA, CDR2 YSLEER. The V and J ends lost 2 bases and 5 bases respectively, with 4 bases between them. The CDR3 sequence is 12 residues long. The CDR3 bases are TGCGCCAGCAGCCAACCTCACAATGAGCAGTTCTTC. Its translation is CASSQPHNEQFF.

The V call is TRBV7-2, the J call TRBJ2-7; TRBD2 might be the D (6 bases). This CDR3 comprises 15 residues. Germline V gene lookup returns CDR1 SGHTA and CDR2 FQGNSA. V was trimmed by 5 bases and J by 6 bases, leaving 20 bases between them. The CDR3 is CASSRRGRQSREQYF. DNA of the CDR3: TGTGCCAGCAGCCGGCGGGGACGGCAGTCTCGCGAGCAGTACTTC.

The rearrangement joins TRBV19 to TRBJ2-1, with 7 nucleotides matching TRBD2. Per the germline V gene, CDR1 is LNHDA and CDR2 is SQIVND (reference sequence). Unmatched junction bases numbered 8, after V lost 5 bases and J lost 4 bases. The CDR3 spans 15 residues. The CDR3 nucleotides read TGTGCCAGTAGTCGAACGAGCGGGGATTACAATGAGCAGTTCTTC. Protein product: CASSRTSGDYNEQFF.

The CDR3 region is CASSHAMRHLEQYF. Here the CDR3 DNA reads TGCGCCAGCAGCCATGCCATGAGACATCTCGAGCAGTACTTC. This rearrangement joins TRBV4-3 to TRBJ2-7; D remains unclear. Germline CDR1 reads LGHNA; CDR2 reads YSLEER. V gave up 3 bases and J gave up 6 bases, with 15 bases separating them. This CDR3 has 14 amino acids.

The rearrangement links TRBV19 to TRBJ2-6; 8 nucleotides align to TRBD2. Germline lookup yields CDR1 LNHDA and CDR2 SQIVND (reference sequence). The CDR3 spans 14 residues. With V trimmed by 9 bases and J by 0 bases, 1 base remained unmatched. This CDR3 reads CASRGGSGANVLTF. The CDR3 DNA follows: TGTGCCAGCCGGGGGGGCTCTGGGGCCAACGTCCTGACTTTC.

This clone was detected only a few times. In nucleotides, the CDR3 is TGCGCCAGCAGCCAAGGTTCAGGGAAAATCTCTAACTATGGCTACACCTTC. This codes for CASSQGSGKISNYGYTF. The chain couples TRBV4-3 to TRBJ1-2, with D tentatively TRBD1 (5 bases). Per germline, CDR1 LGHNA and CDR2 YSLEER. Trimming shortened V by 1 base and J by 0 bases, and 15 bases separated the two germline ends. The length of the CDR3 is 17 residues.

There are a few counts of this clone. The DNA for the CDR3 is TGCAGCGTTCCCCCAGGGGCAAGGCGGTATGAGCAGTTCTTC. This codes for CSVPPGARRYEQFF. V gene TRBV29-1 combines with J gene TRBJ2-1, with D maybe TRBD1 (6 bases). In germline, CDR1 is SQVTM, CDR2 ANQGSEA. The V end lost 5 bases, the J end lost 8 bases, and 19 bases lay between the germline ends. The CDR3 extends over 14 amino acids.

The rearrangement links TRBV7-9 to TRBJ2-7; D gene unclear. The CDR3 is 12 residues long. V was clipped by 2 bases and J by 5 bases, with 7 bases between them. Germline CDR1 SEHNR, CDR2 FQNEAQ (reference sequence). The CDR3 bases are TGTGCCAGCAGCTTACACAGTGACGAGCAGTACTTC. Its translation: CASSLHSDEQYF.

The chain has TRBV7-2 and TRBJ1-6; tentative D call: TRBD1 (5 bases). This CDR3 contains 16 residues. The V and J ends lost 0 bases and 10 bases respectively, with 16 bases between them. Per germline, CDR1 SGHTA and CDR2 FQGNSA. CDR3 residues: CASSLAYRWAGSPLHF. CDR3 bases: TGTGCCAGCAGCTTAGCCTACAGGTGGGCCGGGTCACCCCTCCACTTT.

This clone has only a few counts. This sequence joins TRBV6-5 and TRBJ2-3; 10 bases are a match to TRBD2. Germline CDR1 MNHEY, CDR2 SVGAGI. The CDR3 sequence is 15 residues long. V was clipped by 5 bases and J by 4 bases; unmatched bases: 6. The CDR3 loop reads CASSPSGSGADTQYF. The CDR3 DNA sequence: TGTGCCAGCAGTCCTAGCGGGAGTGGAGCAGATACGCAGTATTTT.

V and J are TRBV19 and TRBJ2-1; 12 bases line up with TRBD2. The CDR3 contains 19 residues. CDR1 is LNHDA and CDR2 is SQIVND in the germline V gene (reference sequence). After removal of 7 bases from V and 0 bases from J, the junction contained 13 bases not matched to a gene. DNA for the CDR3: TGTGCCAGTAAGGCCCTGACTAGCGGGGGCCAGAGCTCCTACAATGAGCAGTTCTTC. Its protein is CASKALTSGGQSSYNEQFF.

The V gene is TRBV7-2, the J gene TRBJ2-1; D may be TRBD1 (5 bases). From germline, CDR1 is SGHTA and CDR2 FQGNSA. V lost 5 bases, J lost 1 base, and 15 bases lay in between. The CDR3 is made up of 16 amino acids. The CDR3 reads CASSLTRQQSYNEQFF. The CDR3, as DNA: TGTGCCAGCAGCCTCACCCGACAGCAATCCTACAATGAGCAGTTCTTC.

J is TRBJ2-6 and V is TRBV28; D is uncertain. The CDR3 sequence is 13 residues long. V was shortened by 9 bases and J by 0 bases, with 6 bases between the two germline ends. Germline lookup yields CDR1 MDHEN and CDR2 SYDVKM. CDR3 nucleotides: TGTGCCAGTATCTCCTCTGGGGCCAACGTCCTGACTTTC. Translated, it gives CASISSGANVLTF. Using reference TRBV28 and TRBJ2-6 for the parts outside the CDR3, the full variable domain is DVKVTQSSRYLVKRTGEKVFLECVQDMDHENMFWYRQDPGLGLRLIYFSYDVKMKEKGDIPEGYSVSREKKERFSLILESASTNQTSMYLCASISSGANVLTFGAGSRLTVL.

This chain connects TRBV4-1 to TRBJ1-5, with D possibly matching TRBD1 (6 bases). Deletions cut 0 bases from V and 2 bases from J, with 14 bases between. The CDR3 runs to 17 residues. Looked up from germline, CDR1 is MGHRA and CDR2 is YSYEKL. In nucleotides, the CDR3 is TGCGCCAGCAGCCAAGATCGGGGGGCGCCGGGCAATCAGCCCCAGCATTTT. This codes for CASSQDRGAPGNQPQHF.

This clone has more than one count but fewer than ten. V gene TRBV2 combines with J gene TRBJ2-5; D perhaps matches TRBD2 (5 bases). Trimming left V 6 bases short and J 5 bases short, with 16 bases between. The CDR3 is made up of 14 amino acids. Germline CDR1 and CDR2: SNHLY and FYNNEI. In DNA, the CDR3 is TGTGCCAGCAGAGGTGACTACTTAGCGGAGACCCAGTACTTC. Its protein product is CASRGDYLAETQYF.

The chain employs TRBV5-1 and TRBJ2-1, with D tentatively TRBD1 (6 bases). The V end was cut by 0 bases, the J end by 0 bases, with 10 bases between. The V gene's germline CDR1 is SGHRS and CDR2 YFSETQ. This CDR3 contains 16 residues. This CDR3 reads CASSLETGSSYNEQFF. CDR3 nucleotide sequence: TGCGCCAGCAGCTTGGAGACAGGCAGCTCCTACAATGAGCAGTTCTTC.

This chain connects TRBV30 to TRBJ2-2, with 7 nucleotides matching TRBD1. Per germline, CDR1 GTSNPN and CDR2 SVGIG (reference sequence). The trim removed 7 bases at V and 5 bases at J, leaving 10 bases unmatched. CDR3 length equals 14 residues. The CDR3 reads CAFNHAGGTGELFF. As DNA, the CDR3 is TGTGCCTTCAATCACGCAGGGGGAACCGGGGAGCTGTTTTTT.

V usage is TRBV28 and J usage is TRBJ2-5, with 9 bases that match TRBD1. The J call may be mistaken, given a closer DNA end match to TRBJ2-7. Germline V gene lookup returns CDR1 MDHEN and CDR2 SYDVKM. The CDR3 is made up of 14 amino acids. The CDR3 loop reads CASLQPGQGYEQYF. The CDR3, as DNA: TGTGCCAGTCTACAACCGGGACAGGGTTACGAGCAGTACTTC.

The chain couples TRBV4-1 to TRBJ2-3; 13 nucleotides match TRBD2. The CDR3 is 16 residues long. The V and J ends lost 4 bases and 11 bases, in that order; junction bases with no gene match: 12. Germline-derived CDR1 and CDR2 are MGHRA and YSYEKL. For the CDR3, the DNA is TGCGCCAGCAGCCGCCGGACTAGCGGGAGCCCTCTGGTGCAGTATTTT. Translated: CASSRRTSGSPLVQYF.